This TCR beta chain was captured by sequencing in a study of blood T cell repertoires in COVID-19. Note on this clone: An end of the junction does not agree with germline; a read error may underlie this.

The assay was immunoSEQ multiplex PCR, and TCRdb's table has in-frame clones only and misses some. The data hold 270,000 or so clones, with roughly 93% observed a single time. This CDR3 is built from 17 residues. Germline values: CDR1 SGHDT, CDR2 YYEEEE. This rearrangement joins TRBV5-6 to TRBJ2-3; 8 bases align to TRBD2. The sequence was collected from a woman in her forties with acute COVID-19. What was sequenced was PBMCs or T cells enriched from blood (not recorded which). The CDR3 here is CASTSASGYSSGVTQYF. The CDR3 DNA sequence: TGTGCAAGCACTTCCGCTAGCGGGTATTCGAGTGGAGTTACGCAGTATTTT.